The 13 T cell receptor beta chains presented below share a single source sample, sequenced in a study of response to subunit inactivated influenza vaccine. TCRdb re-derived calls from the RT-PCR reads in MiXCR, one entry per CDR3 protein. The data hold 500,000 to 600,000 distinct CDR3 sequences, with about an eighth observed a single time. Material: PBMCs from blood, obtained about 40 days after vaccination. The source is a man aged 45-65 years who received an inactivated influenza vaccine.

In its sample, this clonotype was seen a few times. V usage is TRBV5-1 and J usage is TRBJ2-5, with TRBD2 matching 7 bases. J lost 1 base, V lost 4 bases, and 7 bases had no gene match. Looked up from germline, CDR1 is SGHRS and CDR2 is YFSETQ. The CDR3 length is 15 residues. The CDR3: CASSAYGGSQETQYF. The CDR3 coding sequence is TGCGCCAGCAGCGCGTACGGGGGGTCCCAAGAGACCCAGTACTTC.

Only a few counts were recorded for this clonotype. The genes are TRBV7-8 and TRBJ2-1, with 13 bases matching TRBD2. The V and J ends lost 5 bases and 2 bases, in that order; junction bases with no gene match: 9. The CDR3 contains 18 residues. Germline lookup yields CDR1 SGHVS and CDR2 FQNEAQ. CDR3 DNA: TGTGCCAGCAGCACCCCGACTAGCGGGGGGACTGCCTACAATGAGCAGTTCTTC. This sequence encodes CASSTPTSGGTAYNEQFF.

V usage is TRBV18 and J usage is TRBJ2-7; possible D gene TRBD1, 5 bases. Germline V lookup: CDR1 KGHSH, CDR2 LQKENI. CDR3 length equals 13 residues. The V and J ends lost 3 bases and 6 bases respectively, with 12 bases between them. As DNA, the CDR3 is TGTGCCAGCTCACCTTCAGGGATTGGCGAGCAGTACTTC. Encoded protein: CASSPSGIGEQYF.

This clonotype was picked up a small number of times. The chain joins TRBV5-6 to TRBJ1-1; tentatively, D is TRBD1 (6 bases). Trimming stripped 4 bases from V and 4 bases from J, with 17 bases between. The germline CDR1 and CDR2 sequences are SGHDT and YYEEEE. The CDR3 has 15 amino acids. The DNA for the CDR3 is TGTGCCAGCAGCCCCGTGAGAGGGGGTGGCACTGAAGCTTTCTTT. Encoded protein: CASSPVRGGGTEAFF.

This chain links TRBV6-1 with TRBJ1-1, with D hard to call. V lost 4 bases and J lost 11, with 17 bases in between. CDR1 and CDR2 from the germline V gene are MNHNS and SASEGT. CDR3 length equals 13 residues. The CDR3 reads CASSGTGRVSAFF. CDR3 DNA: TGTGCCAGCAGTGGTACCGGGAGGGTGAGCGCTTTCTTT.

This clonotype showed up just a few times. The chain joins TRBV20-1 to TRBJ2-2; maybe TRBD2 (5 bases). The length of the CDR3 is 16 residues. The ends were cut back, 1 base at V and 4 bases at J, with 16 bases in the middle. Germline V lookup: CDR1 DFQATT, CDR2 SNEGSKA (reference sequence). The CDR3 coding sequence is TGCAGTGCTAGAGCTGGACTGGCGGGCCTCACCGGGGAGCTGTTTTTT. This encodes CSARAGLAGLTGELFF.

This clonotype has at least ten counts. This chain connects TRBV12-3 or TRBV12-4 to TRBJ2-5, with D unresolved. The CDR3 length is 12 residues. The V end lost 8 bases, the J end lost 4 bases, and 11 bases lay between the germline ends. The CDR3 DNA follows: TGTGCCAGCTCCCCAAGGCGAGAGACCCAGTACTTC. This sequence encodes CASSPRRETQYF.

This clonotype has only a few counts. CDR3 in DNA: TGTGCCAGCAAGGTCCGATCCTACGAGCAGTACTTC. As protein: CASKVRSYEQYF. The V call is TRBV2, the J call TRBJ2-7; D is undetermined. V lost 7 bases to trimming and J lost 1 base, with 8 bases between them. Germline V CDR1 and CDR2: SNHLY, FYNNEI. The CDR3 is made up of 12 amino acids.

In its sample, this clonotype was seen a few times. The rearrangement links TRBV5-1 to TRBJ2-1; 9 bases agree with TRBD2. This CDR3 spans 15 amino acids. CDR1 is SGHRS and CDR2 is YFSETQ in the germline V gene. Trimming at V came to 0 bases and at J to 9 bases, leaving 7 bases not matched to a gene. CDR3 sequence: CASSLDAGGPIEQFF. The CDR3 region has the DNA TGCGCCAGCAGCTTGGACGCGGGAGGGCCGATTGAGCAGTTCTTC.

This clonotype was picked up a small number of times. The chain recombines TRBV5-1 with TRBJ2-1; no definite D call. Germline CDR1 is SGHRS and CDR2 is YFSETQ. This CDR3 is 15 amino acids long. Trimming shortened V by 0 bases and J by 1 base, and 8 bases separated the two germline ends. CDR3 sequence reads: CASSLGQQSYNEQFF. CDR3 nucleotides: TGCGCCAGCAGCTTGGGGCAGCAATCCTACAATGAGCAGTTCTTC.

This clonotype was seen ten or more times. V gene TRBV29-1 combines with J gene TRBJ2-5, with 10 bases aligning to TRBD2. The V gene end was trimmed by 7 bases and the J gene end by 5 bases; junction bases not matched to a gene: 10. The CDR3 is 14 amino acids. Per the germline V gene, CDR1 is SQVTM and CDR2 is ANQGSEA. CDR3 protein: CSALKREGRETQYF. The CDR3 DNA reads as TGCAGCGCTCTGAAGCGGGAGGGCCGGGAGACCCAGTACTTC.

This clonotype was recorded a few times. This chain links TRBV7-9 with TRBJ1-1, with D perhaps matching TRBD1 (5 bases). V shed 4 bases and J shed 11 bases, with 17 bases lying between them. This CDR3 has 13 amino acids. The germline V gene encodes CDR1 SEHNR and CDR2 FQNEAQ (reference sequence). The CDR3 bases are TGTGCCAGCAGCTCCGTTGGGGGTTTGCGTGCTTTCTTT. It translates to CASSSVGGLRAFF.

This clonotype was counted only a few times. The gene calls are TRBV5-1 and TRBJ2-3; TRBD1 agrees at 10 bases. The CDR3 is 17 residues long. V trimming: 0 bases; J trimming: 6 bases; junction bases outside the gene matches: 10. In germline, CDR1 is SGHRS, CDR2 YFSETQ. This chain's CDR3 is CASSLDARDRGGDTQYF. The CDR3 bases are TGCGCCAGCAGCTTGGATGCCAGGGACAGGGGTGGCGATACGCAGTATTTT.